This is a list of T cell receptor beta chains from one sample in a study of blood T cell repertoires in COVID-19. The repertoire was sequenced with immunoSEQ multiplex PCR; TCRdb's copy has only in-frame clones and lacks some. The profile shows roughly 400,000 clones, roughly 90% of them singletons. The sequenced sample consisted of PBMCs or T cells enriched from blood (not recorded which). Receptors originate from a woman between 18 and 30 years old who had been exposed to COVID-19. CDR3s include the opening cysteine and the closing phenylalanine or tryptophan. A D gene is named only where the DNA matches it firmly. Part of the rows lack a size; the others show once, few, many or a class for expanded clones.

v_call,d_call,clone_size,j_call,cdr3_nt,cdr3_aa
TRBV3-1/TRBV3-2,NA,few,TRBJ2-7,TGTGCCAGCAGCCAAGTGGCGGGGCCTAGAGACGAGCAGTACTTC,CASSQVAGPRDEQYF
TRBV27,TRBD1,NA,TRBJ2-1,TGTGCCAGCAGTTTAATAACAGGGGGCTACAATGAGCAGTTCTTC,CASSLITGGYNEQFF
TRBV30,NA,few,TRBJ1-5,TGTGCCTGGAGTTGGACAAGGAGTCAGCCCCAGCATTTT,CAWSWTRSQPQHF
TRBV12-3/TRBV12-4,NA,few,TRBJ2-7,TGTGCCAGCAGTTCAGCCGTAGAGCAGTACTTC,CASSSAVEQYF
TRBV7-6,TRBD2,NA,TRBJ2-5,TGTGCCAGCAGCTCGACTAGCGGAGCTGGAGAGACCCAGTACTTC,CASSSTSGAGETQYF
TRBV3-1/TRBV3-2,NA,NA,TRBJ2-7,TGTGCCAGCAGCCAAGTAGGGGAAACCTACGAGCAGTACTTC,CASSQVGETYEQYF
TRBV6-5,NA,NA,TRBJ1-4,TGTGCCAGCAGTCTCAGACAAGCAACTAATGAAAAACTGTTTTTT,CASSLRQATNEKLFF
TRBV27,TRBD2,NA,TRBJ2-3,TGTGCCAGCAGTTTCTTGGAGGGAGGGACCCGCACAGATACGCAGTATTTT,CASSFLEGGTRTDTQYF
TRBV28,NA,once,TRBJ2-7,TGTGCCAGCCCCACTCGGACAGCCTTCTCCTACGAGCAGTACTTC,CASPTRTAFSYEQYF
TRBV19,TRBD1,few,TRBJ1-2,TGTGCCAGTAGTACGAGGGCAGGGGGCGCTGGCTATGGCTACACCTTC,CASSTRAGGAGYGYTF
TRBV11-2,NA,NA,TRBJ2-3,TGTGCCAGCAGCTTCGGGGGGCAAGATACGCAGTATTTT,CASSFGGQDTQYF
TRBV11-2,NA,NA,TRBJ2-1,TGTGCCAGCAGCCGATACCGGGACTATGAGCAGTTCTTC,CASSRYRDYEQFF
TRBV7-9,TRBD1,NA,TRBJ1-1,TGTGCCAGCAGCCCCGCGACAGGGACATGGAACACTGAAGCTTTCTTT,CASSPATGTWNTEAFF
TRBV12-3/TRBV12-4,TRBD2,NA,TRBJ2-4,TGTGCCAGCACTACTGGCGGGGGCATTCAGTACTTC,CASTTGGGIQYF
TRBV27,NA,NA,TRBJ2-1,TGTGCCAGCAGTTGGGGTAGGGGCTTCGAGGATGAGCAGTTCTTC,CASSWGRGFEDEQFF
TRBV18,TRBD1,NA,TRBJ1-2,TGTGCCAGCTCACCAGCGGACAGGGGCACCTATGGCTACACCTTC,CASSPADRGTYGYTF
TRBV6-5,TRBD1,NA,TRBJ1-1,TGTGCCAGCAGCCAATCCGGGACAGGTCACACTGAAGCTTTCTTT,CASSQSGTGHTEAFF
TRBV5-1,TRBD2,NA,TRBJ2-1,TGCGCCAGCAGCTTGGGACTAGCGGGTCCGTCCAATGAGCAGTTCTTC,CASSLGLAGPSNEQFF
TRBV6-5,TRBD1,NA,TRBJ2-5,TGTGCCAGCAGTAGGGGGACAGGTGTGGAGACCCAGTACTTC,CASSRGTGVETQYF
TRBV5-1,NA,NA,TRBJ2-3,TGCGCCAGCAGTTACGGATCACTAGGAGCAGATACGCAGTATTTT,CASSYGSLGADTQYF
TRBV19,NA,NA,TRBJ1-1,TGTGCCAGTAGAACGGACAGGAACACTGAAGCTTTCTTT,CASRTDRNTEAFF
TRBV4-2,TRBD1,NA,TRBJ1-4,TGTGCCAGCAGCCAAGATGGGGCTGGAGGGACAGGGTTACAACTGTTTTTT,CASSQDGAGGTGLQLFF
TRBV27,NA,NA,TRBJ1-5,TGTGCCAGCAGCCCTTCCGGTAATCAGCCCCAGCATTTT,CASSPSGNQPQHF
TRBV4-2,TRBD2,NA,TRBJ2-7,TGTGCCAGTGCTAGCGGGGGTAACTACGAGCAGTACTTC,CASASGGNYEQYF
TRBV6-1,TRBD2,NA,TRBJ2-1,TGTGCCAGCAGTGAATATGGGGCTAGCGGGGGGGCGAAGGTTTCCTACAATGAGCAGTTCTTC,CASSEYGASGGAKVSYNEQFF
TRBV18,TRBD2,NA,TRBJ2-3,TGTGCCAGCTCACCCTCTTTTAGCGGGACAGATACGCAGTATTTT,CASSPSFSGTDTQYF
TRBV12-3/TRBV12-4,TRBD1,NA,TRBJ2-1,TGTGCCAGCAGTCGACAGGGAAATGAGCAGTTCTTC,CASSRQGNEQFF
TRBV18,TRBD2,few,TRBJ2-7,TGTGCCAGCTCACAAACGGGACTAGCAATTCGGGAGCAGTACTTC,CASSQTGLAIREQYF
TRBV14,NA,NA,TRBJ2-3,TGTGCCAGCAGCCAAGATACGACAGGCCCCCCCACAGATACGCAGTATTTT,CASSQDTTGPPTDTQYF
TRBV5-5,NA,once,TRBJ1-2,TGTGCCAGCAGCCCGCGGCAGATAAACCCCTTTTCAGGGGGCTACACCTTC,CASSPRQINPFSGGYTF
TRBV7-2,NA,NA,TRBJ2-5,TGTGCCAGCAGCAATACTAGGGGGGAGACCCAGTACTTC,CASSNTRGETQYF
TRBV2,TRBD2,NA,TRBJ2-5,TGTGCCAGCAGTGCCTGGGGGATTAGCGGGGGGTTGGAAGAGACCCAGTACTTC,CASSAWGISGGLEETQYF
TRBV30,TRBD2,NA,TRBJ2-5,TGTGCCTGGGCCAGCCCTTCTACGAGCGGGGGGTGGGAGACCCAGTACTTC,CAWASPSTSGGWETQYF
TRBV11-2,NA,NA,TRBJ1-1,TGTGCCAGCAGCTTCCGGACAGTCCCGAACACTGAAGCTTTCTTT,CASSFRTVPNTEAFF
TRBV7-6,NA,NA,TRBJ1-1,TGTGCCAGCAGCTTAGCGGTATGGCGGGACGACACTGAAGCTTTCTTT,CASSLAVWRDDTEAFF
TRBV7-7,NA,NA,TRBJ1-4,TGTGCCAGCAGACAATGGGGGGGGAGTGCAACTAATGAAAAACTGTTTTTT,CASRQWGGSATNEKLFF
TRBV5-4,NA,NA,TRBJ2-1,TGTGCCAGCAGCTTAGACGGGATCAATGAGCAGTTCTTC,CASSLDGINEQFF
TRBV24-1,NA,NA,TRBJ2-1,TGTGCCACAACCGGGGAGCGATTCTACAATGAGCAGTTCTTC,CATTGERFYNEQFF
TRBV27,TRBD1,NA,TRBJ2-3,TGTGCCAGCGGAAGGGACAGGGTCACAGATACGCAGTATTTT,CASGRDRVTDTQYF